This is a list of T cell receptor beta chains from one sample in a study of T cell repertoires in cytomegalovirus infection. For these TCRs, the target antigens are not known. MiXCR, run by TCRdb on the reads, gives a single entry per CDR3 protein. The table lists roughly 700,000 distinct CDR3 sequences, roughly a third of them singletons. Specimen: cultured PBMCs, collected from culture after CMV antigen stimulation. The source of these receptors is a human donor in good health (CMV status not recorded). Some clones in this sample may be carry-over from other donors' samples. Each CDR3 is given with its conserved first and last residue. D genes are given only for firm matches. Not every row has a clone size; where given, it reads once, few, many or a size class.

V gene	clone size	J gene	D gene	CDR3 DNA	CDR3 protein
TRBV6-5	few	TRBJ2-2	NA	TGTGCCAGCAGTTACTCGGGGCATTCCACCGGGGAGCTGTTTTTT	CASSYSGHSTGELFF
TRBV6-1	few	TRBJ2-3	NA	TGTGCCAGCGGGACGGCGGACACAGATACGCAGTATTTT	CASGTADTDTQYF
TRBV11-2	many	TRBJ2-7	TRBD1	TGTGCCAGCAGCTTAGATACGGGACAGGGGCTTGCATACGAGCAGTACTTC	CASSLDTGQGLAYEQYF
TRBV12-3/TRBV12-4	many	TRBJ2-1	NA	TGTGCCAGCAGGGAGGACCTAACAGCATACAATGAGCAGTTCTTC	CASREDLTAYNEQFF
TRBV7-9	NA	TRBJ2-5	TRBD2	TGTGCCACGGAGTGGGGACTAGCTCCACAGACCCAGTACTTC	CATEWGLAPQTQYF
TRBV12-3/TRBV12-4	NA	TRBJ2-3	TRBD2	TGTGCCAGCAACCCGGGAGGCTCCCTGGGGCGGTATTTT	CASNPGGSLGRYF
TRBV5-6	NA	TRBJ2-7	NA	TGTGCCAGCAGTGGTGGGGAGGAACCCTACGAGCAGTACTTC	CASSGGEEPYEQYF
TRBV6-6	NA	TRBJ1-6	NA	TGTGCCAGCAGCGAGGAGGGTGGCAATTCACCCCTCCACTTT	CASSEEGGNSPLHF
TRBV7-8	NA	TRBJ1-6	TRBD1	TGTGCCAGCAGCTCCTTGACAGGGGAGTCACCCCTCCACTTT	CASSSLTGESPLHF
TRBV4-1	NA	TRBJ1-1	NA	TGCGCCAGCAGCCAAGGTGAGAACACTGAAGCTTTCTTT	CASSQGENTEAFF
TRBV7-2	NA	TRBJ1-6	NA	TGTGCCAGCAGTCTGACGCCTCAAGTGTCCTATAATTCACCCCTCCACTTT	CASSLTPQVSYNSPLHF
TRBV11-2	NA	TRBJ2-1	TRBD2	TGTGCCAGCAGCTTAGCCGGGACTAGAGACAATGAGCAGTTCTTC	CASSLAGTRDNEQFF
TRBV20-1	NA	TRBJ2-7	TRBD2	TGCAGCGCCGGACTAGCGGACTCTTACGAGCAGTACTTC	CSAGLADSYEQYF
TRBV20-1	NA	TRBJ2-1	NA	TGCAGTGCTAAGAGGGGAGACAATGAGCAGTTCTTC	CSAKRGDNEQFF
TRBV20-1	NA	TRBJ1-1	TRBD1	TGCAGTGCTAGGGGGGGGTCGACAGGGATCACTGAAGCTTTCTTT	CSARGGSTGITEAFF
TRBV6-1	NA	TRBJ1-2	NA	TGTGCCAGCATAAAATGGACGGAGCAGGGGGGCTACACCTTC	CASIKWTEQGGYTF
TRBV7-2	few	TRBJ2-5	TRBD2	TGTGCCAGCAGCTCTACCGGACTAGCAGGAGAGACCCAGTACTTC	CASSSTGLAGETQYF
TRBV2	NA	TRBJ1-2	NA	TGTGCCAGCAGTGAAAGGGCAGCGTCGGCCTATGGCTACACCTTC	CASSERAASAYGYTF
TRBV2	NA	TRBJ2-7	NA	TGTGCCAGCAGTGAAGAGGCAGGTCCGGGAGAGCAGTACTTC	CASSEEAGPGEQYF
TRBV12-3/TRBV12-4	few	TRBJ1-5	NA	TGTGCCAGCAGTTTATCACAAGATAGCAATCAGCCCCAGCATTTT	CASSLSQDSNQPQHF
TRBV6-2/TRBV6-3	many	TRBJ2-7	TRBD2	TGTGCCAGCAAACTAGCGGCAATCTCCTACGAGCAGTACTTC	CASKLAAISYEQYF
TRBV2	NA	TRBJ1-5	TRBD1	TGTGCCAGCAGCCAACAGGGGGGAGATTATCAGCCCCAGCATTTT	CASSQQGGDYQPQHF
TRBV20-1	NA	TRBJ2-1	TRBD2	TGCAGTGCTAGAGATCCGGGCGGGGGGGCAAATGAGCAGTTCTTC	CSARDPGGGANEQFF
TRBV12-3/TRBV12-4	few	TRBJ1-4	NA	TGTGCCAGCAGCACCGGGCCGGCGGGGATCTCTGAAAAACTGTTTTTT	CASSTGPAGISEKLFF
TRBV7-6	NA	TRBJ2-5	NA	TGTGCCAGCAGCTTAGCGGGCCACGGGGGCACAGAGACCCAGTACTTC	CASSLAGHGGTETQYF
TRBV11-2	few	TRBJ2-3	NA	TGTGCCAGCAGCTTCGGCTACACAGATACGCAGTATTTT	CASSFGYTDTQYF
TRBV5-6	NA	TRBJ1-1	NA	TGTGCCAGCAGCCTGGACAAAGAAGCTTTCTTT	CASSLDKEAFF
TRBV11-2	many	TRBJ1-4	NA	TGTGCCAGCAGCTTTAGCGGTGCAACTAATGAAAAACTGTTTTTT	CASSFSGATNEKLFF
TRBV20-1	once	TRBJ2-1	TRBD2	TGCAGTGCTGTACTAGCGGGCTTTTACAATGAGCAGTTCTTC	CSAVLAGFYNEQFF
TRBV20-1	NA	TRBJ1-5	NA	TGCAGTGCTAGAGGTGGGGGGAACCAGCCCCAGCATTTT	CSARGGGNQPQHF
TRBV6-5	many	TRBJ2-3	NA	TGTGCCAGCAGTTACTCAGATACGCAGTATTTT	CASSYSDTQYF
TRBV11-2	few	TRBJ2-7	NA	TGTGCCAGCAGCTTGGGGACTTCTCCCTCCTACGAGCAGTACTTC	CASSLGTSPSYEQYF
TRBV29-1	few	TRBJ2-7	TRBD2	TGCAGCGTAACGAGGACTAGCGGGAACGAGCAGTACTTC	CSVTRTSGNEQYF
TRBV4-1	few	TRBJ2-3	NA	TGCGCCAGCAGCCAGCCCGGCCGCTCGGATACGCAGTATTTT	CASSQPGRSDTQYF
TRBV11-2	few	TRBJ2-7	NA	TGTGCCAGCAGCTTAAACCTGGACGCCGCCGAGCAGTACTTC	CASSLNLDAAEQYF
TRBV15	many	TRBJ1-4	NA	TGTGCCACCAGCAGAGACCCAACTAATGAAAAACTGTTTTTT	CATSRDPTNEKLFF
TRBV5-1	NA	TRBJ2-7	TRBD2	TGCGCCAGCAGCCTAGCAACTAGCGTCCCGGCCTACGAGCAGTACTTC	CASSLATSVPAYEQYF
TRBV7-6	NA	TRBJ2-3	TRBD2	TGTGCCAGCAGTCCTTTGGCGGGGAGGGCAGATACGCAGTATTTT	CASSPLAGRADTQYF
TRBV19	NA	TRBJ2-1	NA	TGTGCCAGTAGTCCGACCGGGACTCCCAATGAGCAGTTCTTC	CASSPTGTPNEQFF
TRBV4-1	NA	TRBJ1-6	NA	TGCGCCAGCAGCCAAGGACCGGGACGAAATAATTCACCCCTCCACTTT	CASSQGPGRNNSPLHF
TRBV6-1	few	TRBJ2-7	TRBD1	TGTGCCAGCAGTAGACTGGACAGGGGGTGGGCCGAGCAGTACTTC	CASSRLDRGWAEQYF